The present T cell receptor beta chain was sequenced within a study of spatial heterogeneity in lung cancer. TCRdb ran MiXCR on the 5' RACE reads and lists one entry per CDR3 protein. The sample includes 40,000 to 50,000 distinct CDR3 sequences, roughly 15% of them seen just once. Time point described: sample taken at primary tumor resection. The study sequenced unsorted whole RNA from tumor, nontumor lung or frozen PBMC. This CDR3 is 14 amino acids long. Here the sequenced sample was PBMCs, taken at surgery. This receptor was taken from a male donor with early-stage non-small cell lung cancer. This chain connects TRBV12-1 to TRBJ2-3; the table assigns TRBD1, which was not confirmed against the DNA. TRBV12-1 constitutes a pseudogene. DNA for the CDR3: TGTGCCAGCACCCCCGGGACTAGCTCAGATACGCAGTATTTT. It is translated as CASTPGTSSDTQYF.